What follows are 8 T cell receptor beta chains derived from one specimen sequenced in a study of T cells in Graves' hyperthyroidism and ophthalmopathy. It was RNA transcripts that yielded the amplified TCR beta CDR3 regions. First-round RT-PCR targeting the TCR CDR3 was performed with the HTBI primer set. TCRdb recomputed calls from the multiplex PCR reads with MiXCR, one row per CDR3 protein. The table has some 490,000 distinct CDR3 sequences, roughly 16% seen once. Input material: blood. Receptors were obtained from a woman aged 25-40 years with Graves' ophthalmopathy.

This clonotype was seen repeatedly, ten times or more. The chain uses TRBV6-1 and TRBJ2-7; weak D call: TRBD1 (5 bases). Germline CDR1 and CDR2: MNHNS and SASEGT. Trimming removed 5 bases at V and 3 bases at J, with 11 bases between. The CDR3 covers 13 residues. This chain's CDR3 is CASSKNRYYEQYF. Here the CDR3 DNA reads TGTGCCAGCAGTAAAAACAGGTACTACGAGCAGTACTTC.

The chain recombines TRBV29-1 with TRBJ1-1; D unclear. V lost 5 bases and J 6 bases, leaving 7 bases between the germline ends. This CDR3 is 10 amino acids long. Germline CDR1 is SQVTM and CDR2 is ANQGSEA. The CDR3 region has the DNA TGCAGCGTTAGGAGGGCTGAAGCTTTCTTT. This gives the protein CSVRRAEAFF.

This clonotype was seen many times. CDR3 amino acids: CSARDSAGVKNEQFF. The CDR3 bases are TGCAGTGCTAGAGACTCAGCGGGAGTGAAGAATGAGCAGTTCTTC. The V and J genes are TRBV20-1 and TRBJ2-1; TRBD2 aligns across 8 bases. The CDR3 has 15 amino acids. J was trimmed by 7 bases and V by 0 bases; bases with no gene match: 8. Per germline, CDR1 DFQATT and CDR2 SNEGSKA (reference sequence).

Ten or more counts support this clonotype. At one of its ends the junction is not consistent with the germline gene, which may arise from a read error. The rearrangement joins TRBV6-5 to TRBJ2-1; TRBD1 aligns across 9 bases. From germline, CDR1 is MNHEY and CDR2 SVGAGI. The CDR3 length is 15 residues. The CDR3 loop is CASSYSGTGYSEQFF. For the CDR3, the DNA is TGTGCCAGCAGTTACTCGGGGACAGGGTACAGTGAGCAGTTCTTC.

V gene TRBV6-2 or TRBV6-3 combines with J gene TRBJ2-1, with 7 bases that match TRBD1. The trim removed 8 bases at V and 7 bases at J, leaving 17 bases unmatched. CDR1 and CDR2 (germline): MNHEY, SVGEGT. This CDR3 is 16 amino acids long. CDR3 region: CASGKTGTELPNEQFF. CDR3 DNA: TGTGCCAGCGGAAAAACCGGGACAGAGCTTCCGAATGAGCAGTTCTTC.

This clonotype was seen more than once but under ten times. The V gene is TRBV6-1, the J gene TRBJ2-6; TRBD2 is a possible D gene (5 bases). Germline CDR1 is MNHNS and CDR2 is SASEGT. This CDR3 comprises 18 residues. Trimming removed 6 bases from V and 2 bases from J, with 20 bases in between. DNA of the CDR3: TGTGCCAGCAGACGAAAACTAGTGGCGGTTCCTGGGGCCAACGTCCTGACTTTC. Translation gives CASRRKLVAVPGANVLTF.

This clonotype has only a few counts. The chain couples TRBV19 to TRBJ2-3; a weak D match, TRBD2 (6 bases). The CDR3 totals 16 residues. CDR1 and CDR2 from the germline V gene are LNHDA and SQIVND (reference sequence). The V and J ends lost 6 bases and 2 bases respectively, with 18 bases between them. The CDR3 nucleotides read TGTGCCAGTAGCCCGGGACTCGGGGAAGTCACAGATACGCAGTATTTT. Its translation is CASSPGLGEVTDTQYF.

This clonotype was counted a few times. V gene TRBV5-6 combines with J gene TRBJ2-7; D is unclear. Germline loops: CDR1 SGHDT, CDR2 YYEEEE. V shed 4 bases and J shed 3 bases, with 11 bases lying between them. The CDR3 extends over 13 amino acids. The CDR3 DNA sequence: TGTGCCAGCAGCCCCTCCAGCCACTACGAGCAGTACTTC. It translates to CASSPSSHYEQYF.